This T cell receptor beta chain was sequenced during a study of T cell repertoires in ileal Crohn's disease. Study-level background: About 40% were active smokers at surgery; median disease duration was around 8 years.

TCRdb's table, derived via immunoSEQ multiplex PCR, lists solely in-frame clones and lacks some. The repertoire has about 5,000 clones, approximately 80% of them found once; the top ten carry roughly a quarter. Included were adult ileal or ileocolonic Crohn's patients indicated for ileocolonic resection. CDR1 and CDR2 from the germline V gene are LNHDA and SQIVND (reference sequence). The trim removed 9 bases at V and 3 bases at J, leaving 8 bases unmatched. The CDR3 length is 16 residues. This receptor was taken from an adult with Crohn's disease. Sequenced: ileal tissue. The rearrangement links TRBV19 to TRBJ2-6, with TRBD1 identical over 10 bases. Here the CDR3 reads CASTGTGVVGANVLTF. The CDR3 region has the DNA TGTGCCAGCACCGGGACAGGGGTAGTTGGGGCCAACGTCCTGACTTTC. The full variable domain, in which reference TRBV19 and TRBJ2-6 provide the parts outside the CDR3, is DGGITQSPKYLFRKEGQNVTLSCEQNLNHDAMYWYRQDPGQGLRLIYYSQIVNDFQKGDIAEGYSVSREKKESFPLTVTSAQKNPTAFYLCASTGTGVVGANVLTFGAGSRLTVL.